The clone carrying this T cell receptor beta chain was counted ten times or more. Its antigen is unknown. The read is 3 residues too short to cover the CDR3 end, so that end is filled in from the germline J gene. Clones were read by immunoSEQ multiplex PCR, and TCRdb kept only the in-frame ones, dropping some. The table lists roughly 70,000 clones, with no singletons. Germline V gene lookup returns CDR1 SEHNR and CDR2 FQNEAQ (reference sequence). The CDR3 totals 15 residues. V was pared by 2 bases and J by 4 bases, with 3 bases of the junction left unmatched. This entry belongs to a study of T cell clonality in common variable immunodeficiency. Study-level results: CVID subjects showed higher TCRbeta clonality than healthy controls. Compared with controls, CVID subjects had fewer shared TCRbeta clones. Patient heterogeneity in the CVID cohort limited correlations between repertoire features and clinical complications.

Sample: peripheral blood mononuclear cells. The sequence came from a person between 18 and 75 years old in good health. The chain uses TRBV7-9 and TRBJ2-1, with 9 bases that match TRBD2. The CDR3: CASSLRLADYNEQFF. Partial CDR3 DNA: TGTGCCAGCAGCTTAAGACTAGCGGATTACAATGAG. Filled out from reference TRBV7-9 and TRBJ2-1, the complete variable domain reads DTGVSQNPRHKITKRGQNVTFRCDPISEHNRLYWYRQTLGQGPEFLTYFQNEAQLEKSRLLSDRFSAERPKGSFSTLEIQRTEQGDSAMYLCASSLRLADYNEQFFGPGTRLTVL.